This is a list of T cell receptor beta chains from one sample in a study of blood T cell repertoires in COVID-19. Produced via immunoSEQ multiplex PCR; TCRdb's table is partial and in-frame only. This sample carries about 200,000 clones, nearly 90% of them seen once, and the ten largest clones take 18%. The source material was peripheral blood. All receptors come from a man over 45 with COVID-19, enrolled during active disease. The CDR3 runs from the conserved cysteine through the conserved F or W. Fields, in order: J gene, clone size, D gene, V gene, CDR3 DNA, CDR3 protein. A D gene is named only where the DNA matches it firmly. The size entry is marked missing in some rows and otherwise reads once, few, many or a size class.

TRBJ1-4	NA	TRBD1	TRBV30	TGTGCCTGGGGGCGGACAGGGAGTGAAAAACTGTTTTTT	CAWGRTGSEKLFF
TRBJ2-1	NA	NA	TRBV7-7	TGTGCCAGCAGCCCCTGGGGGCAAACCGAGCAGTTCTTC	CASSPWGQTEQFF
TRBJ2-7	NA	NA	TRBV30	TGTGCCTGGAGCCCGGGGGGCGACGAGCAGTACTTC	CAWSPGGDEQYF
TRBJ1-2	NA	TRBD1	TRBV29-1	TGCAGCGTTGAAGATGTACAGGGGGGGCTCTATGGCTACACCTTC	CSVEDVQGGLYGYTF
TRBJ2-7	NA	TRBD1	TRBV11-2	TGTGCCAGCAGCTTAGGGGTCCGGGACAGGGCCACCTACGAGCAGTACTTC	CASSLGVRDRATYEQYF
TRBJ1-2	few	TRBD1	TRBV5-4	TGTGCCAGCAGCTTTGCGACAGGGGTCGCGATATCCTATGGCTACACCTTC	CASSFATGVAISYGYTF
TRBJ2-5	NA	NA	TRBV7-9	TGTGCCAGCAGCTTAAGAGAGTACCAAGAGACCCAGTACTTC	CASSLREYQETQYF
TRBJ2-1	NA	TRBD1	TRBV2	TGTGCCAGCAGGGGAACCGGGACAGGGTCACGGGGGCAGTTCTTC	CASRGTGTGSRGQFF
TRBJ1-5	NA	NA	TRBV23-1	TGCGCCAGCAGTCAATCAGAGGACTACAAAGGAACCCAGGGTGCTCAGCCCCAGCATTTT	CASSQSEDYKGTQGAQPQHF
TRBJ1-1	NA	NA	TRBV2	TGTGCCAGCAGTGAAGGGCGGTTTGAAGCTTTCTTT	CASSEGRFEAFF
TRBJ1-3	NA	NA	TRBV6-6	TGTGCCAGCAGTAGAACAGGACCGAACTCTGGAAACACCATATATTTT	CASSRTGPNSGNTIYF
TRBJ1-1	NA	TRBD1	TRBV3-1/TRBV3-2	TGTGCCAGCAGCCCTGACAGGGGGCACCGTAGCACTGAAGCTTTCTTT	CASSPDRGHRSTEAFF
TRBJ1-2	NA	TRBD1	TRBV24-1	TGTGCCACCAGTGACCCCGACTTATTCGGGACAGGGGAAGATGGCTACACCTTC	CATSDPDLFGTGEDGYTF
TRBJ2-3	NA	TRBD2	TRBV19	TGTGCCAGCCCACCCAGCGGGGGGAGCACAGATACGCAGTATTTT	CASPPSGGSTDTQYF
TRBJ1-1	NA	NA	TRBV7-9	TGTGCCAGCAGCTTGGACATACTGAAGATCGAAGCTTTCTTT	CASSLDILKIEAFF
TRBJ1-5	NA	TRBD1	TRBV19	TGTGCCAGTACACGGGACAGGGGGCACAGAAGCAATCAGCCCCAGCATTTT	CASTRDRGHRSNQPQHF
TRBJ2-1	NA	TRBD2	TRBV10-3	TGTGCCATCAGTGAGCCGGGTAGCGGGAGTCTCTACAATGAGCAGTTCTTC	CAISEPGSGSLYNEQFF
TRBJ1-1	NA	NA	TRBV23-1	TGCGCCAGCAGTCAATCTCGGGGGTTAAACACTGAAGCTTTCTTT	CASSQSRGLNTEAFF
TRBJ2-7	NA	TRBD1	TRBV19	TGTGCCAGTAGTAGAGGGACAGGGACGGCTTACGAGCAGTACTTC	CASSRGTGTAYEQYF
TRBJ1-2	NA	TRBD1	TRBV12-3/TRBV12-4	TGTGCCAGCAGTATAGGGGGCGCTCATGGCTACACCTTC	CASSIGGAHGYTF
TRBJ2-5	NA	TRBD1	TRBV7-6	TGTGCCAGCAGCTTATCAGGGGGCGAAGAGACCCAGTACTTC	CASSLSGGEETQYF
TRBJ1-2	NA	NA	TRBV30	TGTGCCTGGAGTGTTGCTCAGAGGAGTGGCTACACCTTC	CAWSVAQRSGYTF
TRBJ2-3	NA	NA	TRBV11-3	TGTGCCAGCAGCTTAGATACCGGGGGAGCCGATACGCAGTATTTT	CASSLDTGGADTQYF
TRBJ1-5	NA	NA	TRBV20-1	TGCAGTGCTAGTGGAGGGGGTCAGCCCCAGCATTTT	CSASGGGQPQHF
TRBJ1-1	NA	NA	TRBV2	TGTGCCAGCAATTACAGGGTGGAAGCTTTCTTT	CASNYRVEAFF
TRBJ1-6	NA	NA	TRBV4-3	TGCGCCAGCAGCCAAGACAAGGACACGAATTCACCCCTCCACTTT	CASSQDKDTNSPLHF